A selection of T cell receptor beta chains follows, all from one sample in a study of blood T cell repertoires in COVID-19. Using immunoSEQ multiplex PCR, the repertoire was profiled, and TCRdb retains in-frame clones only, with some absent. The table includes approximately 170,000 clones, 70% to 90% detected once. The specimen was peripheral blood. These receptors were taken from a woman older than 75 with COVID-19, enrolled during active disease. CDR3s include the opening cysteine and the closing phenylalanine or tryptophan. The D gene is left open where the match is weak. Not all rows give a size; the values are once, few, many and, for expanded clones, a class.

size	V	J	D	DNA	CDR3
-	TRBV27	TRBJ1-1	-	TGTGCCAGCAGTTGGAAGGGGTCCACTGAAGCTTTCTTT	CASSWKGSTEAFF
-	TRBV6-2/TRBV6-3	TRBJ1-1	TRBD1	TGTGCCAGCAGTTACCCGGCAGGGGGCCTCAACACTGAAGCTTTCTTT	CASSYPAGGLNTEAFF
-	TRBV28	TRBJ2-7	-	TGTGCCAGCAGTTTGCTGGGGACTTTCGAGCAGTACTTC	CASSLLGTFEQYF
-	TRBV19	TRBJ2-5	TRBD1	TGTGCCAGTAGTGGAACGGGACAGCCTCCCCAAGAGACCCAGTACTTC	CASSGTGQPPQETQYF
-	TRBV7-8	TRBJ2-3	TRBD2	TGTGCCAGCAGCTACGGGTCGGGGGTAGCGGGAGGAGATACGCAGTATTTT	CASSYGSGVAGGDTQYF
few	TRBV5-1	TRBJ1-3	TRBD1	TGCGCCAGCAGCGACCGGACAGGGGGGGCTGGAAACACCATATATTTT	CASSDRTGGAGNTIYF
-	TRBV5-4	TRBJ1-1	-	TGTGCCAGCAGCTTGAATCAAAGGGGGATTGAAGCTTTCTTT	CASSLNQRGIEAFF
-	TRBV5-6	TRBJ2-2	TRBD2	TGTGCCAGCAGCAAGACTAGCGGAGACACCGGGGAGCTGTTTTTT	CASSKTSGDTGELFF
once	TRBV20-1	TRBJ2-3	TRBD2	TGCAGTGCTAGTCCCGGACTAGCGGAGACTACGCAGTATTTT	CSASPGLAETTQYF
-	TRBV24-1	TRBJ2-7	-	TGTGCCGCAGAATGCGGATCCTACGAGCAGTACTTC	CAAECGSYEQYF
-	TRBV19	TRBJ2-7	TRBD2	TGTGCCAGTAGTTCTCGTGCGACTAGCGGGAGTGTCGAGCAGTACTTC	CASSSRATSGSVEQYF
-	TRBV28	TRBJ1-3	-	TGTGCCAGCAGGTCAGGGAACACCATATATTTT	CASRSGNTIYF
-	TRBV28	TRBJ1-3	-	TGTGCCAGCGGCCACATTACCTCTGGAAACACCATATATTTT	CASGHITSGNTIYF
-	TRBV11-2	TRBJ2-1	-	TGTGCCAGCAGCTGGCGGGCGGGATTCGGGAATGAGCAGTTCTTC	CASSWRAGFGNEQFF
-	TRBV29-1	TRBJ2-1	-	TGCAGCGTAGCAACAACTATAAACAATGAGCAGTTCTTC	CSVATTINNEQFF
-	TRBV6-5	TRBJ1-2	TRBD1	TGTGCCAGCAGCGTCGGACAGGTGGGACGCTATGGCTACACCTTC	CASSVGQVGRYGYTF
-	TRBV19	TRBJ1-5	TRBD1	TGTGCCAGTAGTAGAACAGGGGTTCTGCTTTTTAATAGCAATCAGCCCCAGCATTTT	CASSRTGVLLFNSNQPQHF
-	TRBV4-1	TRBJ2-7	TRBD2	TGCGCCAGCAGCCCAGGACTAGCGGGCCCTCTCCCCCACGAGCAGTACTTC	CASSPGLAGPLPHEQYF
-	TRBV7-2	TRBJ1-1	TRBD1	TGTGCCAGCAGCGTGGACAGGGAGAACACTGAAGCTTTCTTT	CASSVDRENTEAFF
-	TRBV7-2	TRBJ1-2	TRBD1	TGTGCCAGCAGCTTAGATGGCAGGGGGAACTATGGCTACACCTTC	CASSLDGRGNYGYTF
-	TRBV13	TRBJ2-1	-	TGTGCCAGCAGCTTAGGCGGGAGCGCCTACAATGAGCAGTTCTTC	CASSLGGSAYNEQFF
once	TRBV5-1	TRBJ1-2	TRBD1	TGCGCCAGCAGCCGGGACCAGGGGGCGGATGGCTACACCTTC	CASSRDQGADGYTF
once	TRBV2	TRBJ2-7	TRBD2	TGTGCCAGCAGTGAAGACCGACTAGCGGGAGTAGGGCAGTACTTC	CASSEDRLAGVGQYF
-	TRBV6-4	TRBJ2-3	TRBD2	TGTGCCAGCAGCCAACTAGCGGGGGGAACCACAGATACGCAGTATTTT	CASSQLAGGTTDTQYF
-	TRBV19	TRBJ2-7	-	TGTGCCAGTAGTATAGGGGGCATGGCAGTGGGCTACGAGCAGTACTTC	CASSIGGMAVGYEQYF
-	TRBV7-2	TRBJ2-3	TRBD2	TGTGCCAGCAGCCTTCCGAGCGGGAGTGTGGATACGCAGTATTTT	CASSLPSGSVDTQYF
-	TRBV4-2	TRBJ1-1	-	TGTGCCAGCAGCCAAGAGGGAGGGACTGAAGCTTTCTTT	CASSQEGGTEAFF
-	TRBV15	TRBJ1-3	-	TGTGCCACCAGCAGAGTGGCAGGAAGCTCTGGAAACACCATATATTTT	CATSRVAGSSGNTIYF
-	TRBV9	TRBJ2-2	TRBD2	TGTGCCAGCAGCGTAGGACTAGCGGGCAACCCGACCGGGGAGCTGTTTTTT	CASSVGLAGNPTGELFF
-	TRBV20-1	TRBJ2-3	-	TGCAGTGCTAGTTTATGGGACTTAAATCGGCCGTTTGGGGCAGATACGCAGTATTTT	CSASLWDLNRPFGADTQYF
-	TRBV4-3	TRBJ1-4	-	TGCGCCAGCAGCCCAGGACAAAGGGAAAAACTGTTTTTT	CASSPGQREKLFF
-	TRBV28	TRBJ2-7	TRBD2	TGTGCCAGCAGTTTCGGGAGCGGGAGGCCTCTTTACGAGCAGTACTTC	CASSFGSGRPLYEQYF
-	TRBV5-5	TRBJ1-1	-	TGTGCCAGCAGCCCCTTAACAGGTCTGGGCACTGAAGCTTTCTTT	CASSPLTGLGTEAFF
few	TRBV7-2	TRBJ1-2	-	TGTGCCAGCAGCTTTTTTCAGGCGAGTGGGGGCTACACCTTC	CASSFFQASGGYTF
-	TRBV7-9	TRBJ1-3	-	TGTGCCAGCACCCAAAGGATAGGGGTTTCTGGAAACACCATATATTTT	CASTQRIGVSGNTIYF
-	TRBV4-3	TRBJ1-6	TRBD1	TGCGCCAGCAGCCAACTGACAGGGGGTAATTCACCCCTCCACTTT	CASSQLTGGNSPLHF
few	TRBV7-9	TRBJ2-7	-	TGTGCCAGCAGCTTAGGGGCAAAAGCCTACGAGCAGTACTTC	CASSLGAKAYEQYF
-	TRBV19	TRBJ2-2	-	TGTGCCAGTAGTATTTACAGCTTGGCCGGGGAGCTGTTTTTT	CASSIYSLAGELFF
-	TRBV12-3/TRBV12-4	TRBJ1-4	-	TGTGCCAGCAGTTTTGTATTTGAAAAACTGTTTTTT	CASSFVFEKLFF
-	TRBV19	TRBJ2-1	TRBD2	TGTGCCAGTAGTATATCTAGCGGAGGAATCAATGAGCAGTTCTTC	CASSISSGGINEQFF
once	TRBV28	TRBJ2-7	TRBD1	TGTGCCAGCAGTCCTCCTCAGGGGGTGGGCCTGTACTTC	CASSPPQGVGLYF
-	TRBV24-1	TRBJ2-1	TRBD2	TGTGCCACCAGTGGTCTGACTAGCGGGAGGTCCAATGAGCAGTTCTTC	CATSGLTSGRSNEQFF